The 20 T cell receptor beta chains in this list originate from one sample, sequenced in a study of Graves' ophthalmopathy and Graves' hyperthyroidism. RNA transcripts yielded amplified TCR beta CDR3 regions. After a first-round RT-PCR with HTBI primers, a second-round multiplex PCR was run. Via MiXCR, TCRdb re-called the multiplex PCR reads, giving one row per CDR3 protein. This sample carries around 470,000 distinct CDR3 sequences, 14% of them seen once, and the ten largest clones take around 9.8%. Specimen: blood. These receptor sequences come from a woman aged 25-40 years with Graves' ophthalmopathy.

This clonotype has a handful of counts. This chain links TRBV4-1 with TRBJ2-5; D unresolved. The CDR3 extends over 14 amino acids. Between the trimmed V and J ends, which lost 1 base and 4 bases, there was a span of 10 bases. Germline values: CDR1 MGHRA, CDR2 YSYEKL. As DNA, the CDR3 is TGCGCCAGCAGCCAAGCGGCAGGTGGAGAGACCCAGTACTTC. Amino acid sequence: CASSQAAGGETQYF.

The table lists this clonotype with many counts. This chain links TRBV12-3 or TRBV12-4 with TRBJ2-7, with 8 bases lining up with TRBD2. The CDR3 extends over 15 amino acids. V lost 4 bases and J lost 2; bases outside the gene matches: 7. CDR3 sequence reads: CASSSLAGQTYEQYF. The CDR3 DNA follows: TGTGCCAGCAGTTCCCTAGCGGGCCAAACCTACGAGCAGTACTTC.

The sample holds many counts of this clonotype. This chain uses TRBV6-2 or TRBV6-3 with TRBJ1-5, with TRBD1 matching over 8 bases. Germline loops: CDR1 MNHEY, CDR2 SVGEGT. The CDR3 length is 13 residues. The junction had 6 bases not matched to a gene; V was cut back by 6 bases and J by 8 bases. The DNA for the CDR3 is TGTGCCAGCAGCCCTGGACAGGGTAAGCCCCAGCATTTT. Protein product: CASSPGQGKPQHF.

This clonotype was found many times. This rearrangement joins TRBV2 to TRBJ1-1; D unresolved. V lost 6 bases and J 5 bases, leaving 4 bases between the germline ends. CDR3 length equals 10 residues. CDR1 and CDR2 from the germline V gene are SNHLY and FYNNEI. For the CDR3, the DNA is TGTGCCAGCAGCCTGACTGAAGCTTTCTTT. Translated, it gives CASSLTEAFF.

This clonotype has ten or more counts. In DNA, the CDR3 is TGCAGTGCTAGAGACCCCTTGGGGGGAGGGTTGCGCGGCACTGAAGCTTTCTTT. Its translation: CSARDPLGGGLRGTEAFF. The chain combines TRBV20-1 with TRBJ1-1; D is possibly TRBD1 (5 bases). From germline, CDR1 is DFQATT and CDR2 SNEGSKA (reference sequence). V was cut by 0 bases and J by 4 bases, with 24 bases left in between. CDR3 length: 18 residues.

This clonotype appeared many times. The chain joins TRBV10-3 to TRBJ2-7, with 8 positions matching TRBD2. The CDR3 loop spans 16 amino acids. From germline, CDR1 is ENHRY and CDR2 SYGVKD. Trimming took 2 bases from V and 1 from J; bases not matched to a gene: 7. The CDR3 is CAISESGGFGSYEQYF. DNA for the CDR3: TGTGCCATCAGTGAGAGCGGGGGTTTTGGGTCCTACGAGCAGTACTTC.

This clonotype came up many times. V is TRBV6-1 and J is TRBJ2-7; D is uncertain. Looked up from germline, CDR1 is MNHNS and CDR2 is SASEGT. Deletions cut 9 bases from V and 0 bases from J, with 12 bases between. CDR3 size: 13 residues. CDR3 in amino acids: CAREARSSYEQYF. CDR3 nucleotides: TGTGCCAGGGAAGCTAGGAGCTCCTACGAGCAGTACTTC.

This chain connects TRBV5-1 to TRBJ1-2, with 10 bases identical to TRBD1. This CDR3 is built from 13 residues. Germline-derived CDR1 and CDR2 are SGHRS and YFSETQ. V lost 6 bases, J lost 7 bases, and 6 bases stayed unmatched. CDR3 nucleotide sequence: TGCGCCAGCACCCGACAGGGGGCGGGTGGCTACACCTTC. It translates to CASTRQGAGGYTF.

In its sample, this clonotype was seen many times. CDR3 loop: CATSDLQFSAGLDNQPQHF. In nucleotides, the CDR3 is TGTGCCACCAGTGATTTGCAATTCTCGGCAGGGCTCGACAATCAGCCCCAGCATTTT. The chain links TRBV24-1 to TRBJ1-5; D possibly corresponds to TRBD1 (5 bases). The V gene lost 0 bases and the J gene lost 3 bases, with 20 bases spanning the gap. The CDR3 is 19 residues long. From germline, CDR1 is KGHDR and CDR2 SFDVKD.

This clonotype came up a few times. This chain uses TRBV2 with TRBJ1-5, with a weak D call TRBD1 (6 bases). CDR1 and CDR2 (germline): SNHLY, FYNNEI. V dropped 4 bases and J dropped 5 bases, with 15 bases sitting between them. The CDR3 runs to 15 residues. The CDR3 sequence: CASSVGRGGDQPQHF. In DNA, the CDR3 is TGTGCCAGCAGTGTGGGCAGGGGCGGCGATCAGCCCCAGCATTTT.

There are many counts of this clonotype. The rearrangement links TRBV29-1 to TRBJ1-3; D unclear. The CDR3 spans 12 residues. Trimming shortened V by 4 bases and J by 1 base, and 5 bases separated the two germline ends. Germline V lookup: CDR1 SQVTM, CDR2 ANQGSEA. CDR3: CSVVISGNTIYF. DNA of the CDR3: TGCAGCGTTGTGATTTCTGGAAACACCATATATTTT.

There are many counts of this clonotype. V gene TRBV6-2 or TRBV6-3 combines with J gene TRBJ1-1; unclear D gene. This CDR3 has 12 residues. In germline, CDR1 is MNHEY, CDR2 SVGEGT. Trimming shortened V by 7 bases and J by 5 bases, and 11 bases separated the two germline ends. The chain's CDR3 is CASKRRRTEAFF. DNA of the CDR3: TGTGCCAGCAAGCGACGACGGACTGAAGCTTTCTTT.

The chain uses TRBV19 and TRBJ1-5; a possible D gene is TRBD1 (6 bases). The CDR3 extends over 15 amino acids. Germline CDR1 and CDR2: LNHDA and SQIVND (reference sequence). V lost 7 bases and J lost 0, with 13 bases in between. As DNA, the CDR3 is TGTGCCAGTATTCCGGGGGGCGATAGCAATCAGCCCCAGCATTTT. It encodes CASIPGGDSNQPQHF.

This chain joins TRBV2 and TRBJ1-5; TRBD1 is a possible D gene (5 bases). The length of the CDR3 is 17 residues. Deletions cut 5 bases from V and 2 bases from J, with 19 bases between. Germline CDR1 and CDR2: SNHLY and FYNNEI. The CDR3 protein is CASSWGRSDGGNQPQHF. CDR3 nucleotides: TGTGCCAGCAGTTGGGGCAGGTCTGACGGCGGCAATCAGCCCCAGCATTTT.

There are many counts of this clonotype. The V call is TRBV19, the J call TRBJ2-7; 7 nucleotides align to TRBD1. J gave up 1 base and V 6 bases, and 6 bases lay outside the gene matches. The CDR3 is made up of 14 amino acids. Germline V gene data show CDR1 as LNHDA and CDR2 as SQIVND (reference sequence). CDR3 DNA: TGTGCCAGTAGGGTCAGACAGGGATCCTACGAGCAGTACTTC. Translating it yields CASRVRQGSYEQYF.

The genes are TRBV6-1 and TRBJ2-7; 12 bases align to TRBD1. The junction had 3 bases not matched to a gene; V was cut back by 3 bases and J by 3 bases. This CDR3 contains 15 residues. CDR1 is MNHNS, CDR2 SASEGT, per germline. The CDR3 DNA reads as TGTGCCAGCAGTGAGGGACAGGGGGCGATCTACGAGCAGTACTTC. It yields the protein CASSEGQGAIYEQYF.

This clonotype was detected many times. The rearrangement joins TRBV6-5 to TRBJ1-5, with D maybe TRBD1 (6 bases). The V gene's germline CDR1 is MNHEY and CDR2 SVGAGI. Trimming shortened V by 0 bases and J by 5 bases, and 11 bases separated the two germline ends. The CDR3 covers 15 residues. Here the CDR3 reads CASSYSATGYQPQHF. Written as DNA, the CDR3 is TGTGCCAGCAGTTACTCGGCCACAGGGTATCAGCCCCAGCATTTT.

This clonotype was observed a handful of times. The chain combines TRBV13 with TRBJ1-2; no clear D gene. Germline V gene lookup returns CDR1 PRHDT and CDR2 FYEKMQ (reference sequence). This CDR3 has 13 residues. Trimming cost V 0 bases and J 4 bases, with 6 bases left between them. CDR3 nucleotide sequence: TGTGCCAGCAGCTTAGGGCGGATCTATGGCTACACCTTC. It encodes CASSLGRIYGYTF. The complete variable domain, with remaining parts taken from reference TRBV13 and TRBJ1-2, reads AAGVIQSPRHLIKEKRETATLKCYPIPRHDTVYWYQQGPGQDPQFLISFYEKMQSDKGSIPDRFSAQQFSDYHSELNMSSLELGDSALYFCASSLGRIYGYTFGSGTRLTVV.

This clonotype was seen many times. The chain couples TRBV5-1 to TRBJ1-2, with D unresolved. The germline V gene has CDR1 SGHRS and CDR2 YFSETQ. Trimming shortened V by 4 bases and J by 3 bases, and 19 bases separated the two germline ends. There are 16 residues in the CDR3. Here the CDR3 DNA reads TGCGCCAGCAGCCAGGACGGGGTTTCATTAGACTATGGCTACACCTTC. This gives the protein CASSQDGVSLDYGYTF. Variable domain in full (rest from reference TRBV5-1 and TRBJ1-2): KAGVTQTPRYLIKTRGQQVTLSCSPISGHRSVSWYQQTPGQGLQFLFEYFSETQRNKGNFPGRFSGRQFSNSRSEMNVSTLELGDSALYLCASSQDGVSLDYGYTFGSGTRLTVV.

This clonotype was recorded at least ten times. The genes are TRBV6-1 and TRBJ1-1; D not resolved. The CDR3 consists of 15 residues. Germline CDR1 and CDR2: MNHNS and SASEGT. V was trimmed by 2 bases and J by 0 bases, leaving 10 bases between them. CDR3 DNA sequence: TGTGCCAGCAGTGAACAGACCATCATGAACACTGAAGCTTTCTTT. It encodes CASSEQTIMNTEAFF.